These T cell receptor beta chains were read from a single sample in a study of cytomegalovirus exposure and HLA in healthy donors. Profiled with immunoSEQ multiplex PCR; TCRdb holds only in-frame clones, not every one. Found here are about 93,000 clones, 82% of them singletons; the top ten hold over 3%. The sample taken for sequencing was PBMCs. These receptors all come from a man over 45 in good health and CMV-seronegative. Each CDR3 is given with its conserved first and last residue. Each record gives: D gene, J gene, clone size, V gene, CDR3 DNA, CDR3 protein. A D gene is named only where the DNA matches it firmly. Expanded clones are given a class, and other clones once, few, many or no size at all.

TRBD2 | TRBJ2-1 | . | TRBV5-4 | TGTGCCAGCAGCCCCGGGACTAGCGGGTCTGAGCAGTTCTTC | CASSPGTSGSEQFF
TRBD1 | TRBJ1-2 | . | TRBV2 | TGTGCCAGCAGTGCTGGACAGGGAGGGGACTATGGCTACACCTTC | CASSAGQGGDYGYTF
. | TRBJ2-7 | . | TRBV14 | TGTGCCAGCAGCCGAGCAACTTACGAGCAGTACTTC | CASSRATYEQYF
TRBD2 | TRBJ2-7 | . | TRBV5-4 | TGTGCCAGCAGCTCCGTAGCGGGGACGCCCTCCTACGAGCAGTACTTC | CASSSVAGTPSYEQYF
TRBD2 | TRBJ2-7 | . | TRBV28 | TGTGCCAGCAGTTTTGCCGGGACTACCGCCTACGAGCAGTACTTC | CASSFAGTTAYEQYF
. | TRBJ2-3 | . | TRBV18 | TGTGCCAGCTCACCATTCCAAGGGGGGGGAGAGAGACGCACAGATACGCAGTATTTT | CASSPFQGGGERRTDTQYF
. | TRBJ1-5 | . | TRBV27 | TGTGCCAGCAGTTTAACTTGGGGCCACCTTCCTCAGCCCCAGCATTTT | CASSLTWGHLPQPQHF
TRBD1 | TRBJ2-5 | . | TRBV5-1 | TGCGCCAGCACCTCTTCCGGGACAGTTAAAGAGACCCAGTACTTC | CASTSSGTVKETQYF
TRBD1 | TRBJ2-7 | . | TRBV9 | TGTGCCAGCAGCGCGACAGGGGGCAGATCCTACGAGCAGTACTTC | CASSATGGRSYEQYF
. | TRBJ1-6 | . | TRBV7-9 | TGTGCCAGCAGCCGCCAACAGGGTTCGGGCTCACCCCTCCACTTT | CASSRQQGSGSPLHF
TRBD2 | TRBJ2-7 | . | TRBV5-6 | TGTGCCAGCAGCCTGACTAGCGGGTACGAGCAGTACTTC | CASSLTSGYEQYF
TRBD1 | TRBJ2-1 | . | TRBV7-3 | TGTGCCAGCAGCTTAATACAGGGGGTCAATGAGCAGTTCTTC | CASSLIQGVNEQFF
TRBD1 | TRBJ2-5 | . | TRBV6-4 | TGTGCCAGCAGCCCTACAGGGGGAGAGACCCAGTACTTC | CASSPTGGETQYF
. | TRBJ2-7 | . | TRBV9 | TGTGCCAGCAGCGTAGAGGAGGACTACGAGCAGTACTTC | CASSVEEDYEQYF
TRBD1 | TRBJ1-5 | . | TRBV29-1 | TGCAGCGTAAGCTTAGGGGGCGCAGGGCAGCCCCAGCATTTT | CSVSLGGAGQPQHF
. | TRBJ2-4 | few | TRBV7-6 | TGTGCCAGCAGCTCCACCACAGGGTTAGCCAAAAACATTCAGTACTTC | CASSSTTGLAKNIQYF
TRBD2 | TRBJ2-1 | . | TRBV16 | TGTGCCAGCCTCGGGACTAGCGGGAGGCGGGCCCAGTTCTTC | CASLGTSGRRAQFF
. | TRBJ2-1 | . | TRBV10-3 | TGTGCCATCAGTGATCAGGATACCAATGAGCAGTTCTTC | CAISDQDTNEQFF
TRBD1 | TRBJ2-7 | . | TRBV5-1 | TGCGCCAGCAGCCTCCATCCGGTGGGACAGGGAGGATACGAGCAGTACTTC | CASSLHPVGQGGYEQYF
. | TRBJ2-3 | . | TRBV10-1 | TGCGCCAGCAGCCCCTTTGCGGGCACAGATACGCAGTATTTT | CASSPFAGTDTQYF
. | TRBJ2-7 | . | TRBV28 | TGTGCCAGCAGCCCACTAGTTTACGAGCAGTACTTC | CASSPLVYEQYF
TRBD1 | TRBJ1-4 | . | TRBV28 | TGTGCCAGCAGTTTTTCAACAGGGGAGCCTAATGAAAAACTGTTTTTT | CASSFSTGEPNEKLFF
TRBD1 | TRBJ2-7 | few | TRBV6-4 | TGTGCCAGCAGGGAGGACAGGGGGGCCTACGAGCAGTACTTC | CASREDRGAYEQYF
TRBD1 | TRBJ2-7 | . | TRBV27 | TGTGCCAGCAGTTTATATCCCCCACCGGACAGGGGGCACTTC | CASSLYPPPDRGHF
TRBD2 | TRBJ2-7 | . | TRBV7-2 | TGTGCCAGCAGCTTAGCGCTAACTAGCGGGAGCTACGAGCAGTACTTC | CASSLALTSGSYEQYF
. | TRBJ1-1 | . | TRBV5-4 | TGTGCCAGCAGCGCGGGAAACGTCAGGAGGGCGGCTGAAGCTTTCTTT | CASSAGNVRRAAEAFF
. | TRBJ2-2 | . | TRBV7-9 | TGTGCCAGCAGATATAAGGGGGGGGACACCGGGGAGCTGTTTTTT | CASRYKGGDTGELFF
. | TRBJ2-7 | once | TRBV18 | TGTGCCAGCTCACCACGTCCTGCGACGGGGGGCAACTACGAGCAGTACTTC | CASSPRPATGGNYEQYF
. | TRBJ2-2 | . | TRBV9 | TGTGCCAGCAGCGTAGAACATACCGGGGAGCTGTTTTTT | CASSVEHTGELFF
TRBD2 | TRBJ2-3 | . | TRBV19 | TGTGCCAGTCGTCGAGCGGGAGTCACAGATACGCAGTATTTT | CASRRAGVTDTQYF
TRBD2 | TRBJ2-2 | once | TRBV9 | TGTGCCAGCAGCGTAGCTAGCGGGAGGGCCGGGAAAGGCGGGGAGCTGTTTTTT | CASSVASGRAGKGGELFF
. | TRBJ2-7 | . | TRBV11-2 | TGTGCCAGCAGCTCCCGCTACGAGCAGTACTTC | CASSSRYEQYF
. | TRBJ2-1 | . | TRBV10-3 | TGTGCCATCAGTGGGGGGGAAGGGGTCCACAATGAGCAGTTCTTC | CAISGGEGVHNEQFF
TRBD1 | TRBJ2-7 | . | TRBV28 | TGTGCCAGCAGTTCATGGGACAGGGGGCACGACGAGCAGTACTTC | CASSSWDRGHDEQYF
TRBD2 | TRBJ2-1 | . | TRBV11-3 | TGTGCCAGCAGCTTAGCTAGCGGGAGGGCTCATGAGCAGTTCTTC | CASSLASGRAHEQFF
. | TRBJ2-1 | . | TRBV10-3 | TGTGCCATCCAGGAGGGATCCTACAATGAGCAGTTCTTC | CAIQEGSYNEQFF
TRBD2 | TRBJ2-7 | . | TRBV7-6 | TGTGCCAGCAGCTTTCCGGGACTAGGATTGGACGAGCAGTACTTC | CASSFPGLGLDEQYF
TRBD1 | TRBJ2-2 | . | TRBV5-4 | TGTGCCAGCAGCCAGGGCGGGACAGGGGTCTCCGGGGAGCTGTTTTTT | CASSQGGTGVSGELFF
TRBD1 | TRBJ2-7 | once | TRBV4-1 | TGCGCCAGCAGCCATAGGACAGGGGGCTCCTACGAGCAGTACTTC | CASSHRTGGSYEQYF
. | TRBJ2-7 | . | TRBV9 | TGTGCCAGCAGCCCTTCGGGGGGCTTGGAGCAGTACTTC | CASSPSGGLEQYF
TRBD2 | TRBJ2-1 | . | TRBV2 | TGTGCCAGCAGTAAGGAGAGACTAGCGGTACTATACAATGAGCAGTTCTTC | CASSKERLAVLYNEQFF
. | TRBJ1-1 | few | TRBV7-3 | TGTGCCAGCAGCCCTAGGGCGGGGGGGAACACTGAAGCTTTCTTT | CASSPRAGGNTEAFF
. | TRBJ2-3 | . | TRBV7-2 | TGTGCCAGCAGCTCGACTAGAGATACGCAGTATTTT | CASSSTRDTQYF
. | TRBJ1-5 | . | TRBV5-1 | TGCGCCAGCAGCTTGGCGGCAGGGAGGGATCAGCCCCAGCATTTT | CASSLAAGRDQPQHF
TRBD1 | TRBJ1-2 | . | TRBV6-5 | TGTGCCAGCAGTTACTCGAGGACAGGGGCTGGCTATGGCTACACCTTC | CASSYSRTGAGYGYTF
TRBD1 | TRBJ2-3 | few | TRBV5-1 | TGCGCCAGCAGCAGGACAGGGGATAGCACAGATACGCAGTATTTT | CASSRTGDSTDTQYF
TRBD1 | TRBJ2-2 | . | TRBV19 | TGTGCCGGGTCGACAGGGCGCGACACCGGGGAGCTGTTTTTT | CAGSTGRDTGELFF
TRBD1 | TRBJ1-4 | . | TRBV18 | TGTGCCAGCTCCGGACAGGGAACTAATGAAAAACTGTTTTTT | CASSGQGTNEKLFF
. | TRBJ2-1 | . | TRBV28 | TGTGCCAGCAGTGCGCTCGCGGGGCTGAATGAGCAGTTCTTC | CASSALAGLNEQFF
. | TRBJ1-2 | . | TRBV9 | TGTGCCAGCAGCGCCGGGGGGGTAGAAGGCTACACCTTC | CASSAGGVEGYTF
TRBD2 | TRBJ2-3 | . | TRBV11-3 | TGTGCCAGCAGCTTAGGGACTAGCGTTACTAGCACAGATACGCAGTATTTT | CASSLGTSVTSTDTQYF
TRBD1 | TRBJ1-2 | . | TRBV4-2 | TGTGCCAGCAGCCAAGTCGACAGGGGCCTGGTCGATGGCTACACCTTC | CASSQVDRGLVDGYTF
. | TRBJ2-7 | . | TRBV7-9 | TGTGCCAGCAGCCGGTTCGGGGGTAACGAGCAGTACTTC | CASSRFGGNEQYF
TRBD2 | TRBJ2-3 | once | TRBV7-9 | TGTGCCAGCAGCTCTAGACTAGCGGAAATAGACACAGATACGCAGTATTTT | CASSSRLAEIDTDTQYF
TRBD1 | TRBJ2-1 | . | TRBV18 | TGTGCCAGCTCACCAAACCGGGACAGAATATCCAATGAGCAGTTCTTC | CASSPNRDRISNEQFF
TRBD2 | TRBJ2-2 | . | TRBV4-2 | TGTGCCAGCAGCCAAGCGGGACTAAGAGAAACCGGGGAGCTGTTTTTT | CASSQAGLRETGELFF
TRBD2 | TRBJ2-3 | . | TRBV27 | TGTGCCAGCCTTCCGAAGGGACTAGCGGGAGTGGGTACGCAGTATTTT | CASLPKGLAGVGTQYF
. | TRBJ2-2 | . | TRBV7-7 | TGTGCTAGGAGGGTCGGGCAGGCCGGGGAGCTGTTTTTT | CARRVGQAGELFF
. | TRBJ2-1 | . | TRBV7-9 | TGTGCCAGCAGCTTACGCGGGGACTCCTCCTACAATGAGCAGTTCTTC | CASSLRGDSSYNEQFF